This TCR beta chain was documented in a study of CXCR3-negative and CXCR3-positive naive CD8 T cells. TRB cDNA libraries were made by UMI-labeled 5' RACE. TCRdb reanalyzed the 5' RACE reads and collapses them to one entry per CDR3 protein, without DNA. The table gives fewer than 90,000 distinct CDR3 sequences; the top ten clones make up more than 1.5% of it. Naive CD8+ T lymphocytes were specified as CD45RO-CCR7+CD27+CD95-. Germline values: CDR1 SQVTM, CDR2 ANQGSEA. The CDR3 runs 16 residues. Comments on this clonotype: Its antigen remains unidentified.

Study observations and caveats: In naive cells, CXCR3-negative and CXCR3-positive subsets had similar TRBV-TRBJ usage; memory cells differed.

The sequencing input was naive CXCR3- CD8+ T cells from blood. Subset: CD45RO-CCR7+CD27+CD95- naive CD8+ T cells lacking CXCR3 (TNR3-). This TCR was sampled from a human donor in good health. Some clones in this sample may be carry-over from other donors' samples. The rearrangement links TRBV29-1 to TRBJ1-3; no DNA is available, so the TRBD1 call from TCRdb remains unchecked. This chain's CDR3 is CSVDLPGQGAGNTIYF.